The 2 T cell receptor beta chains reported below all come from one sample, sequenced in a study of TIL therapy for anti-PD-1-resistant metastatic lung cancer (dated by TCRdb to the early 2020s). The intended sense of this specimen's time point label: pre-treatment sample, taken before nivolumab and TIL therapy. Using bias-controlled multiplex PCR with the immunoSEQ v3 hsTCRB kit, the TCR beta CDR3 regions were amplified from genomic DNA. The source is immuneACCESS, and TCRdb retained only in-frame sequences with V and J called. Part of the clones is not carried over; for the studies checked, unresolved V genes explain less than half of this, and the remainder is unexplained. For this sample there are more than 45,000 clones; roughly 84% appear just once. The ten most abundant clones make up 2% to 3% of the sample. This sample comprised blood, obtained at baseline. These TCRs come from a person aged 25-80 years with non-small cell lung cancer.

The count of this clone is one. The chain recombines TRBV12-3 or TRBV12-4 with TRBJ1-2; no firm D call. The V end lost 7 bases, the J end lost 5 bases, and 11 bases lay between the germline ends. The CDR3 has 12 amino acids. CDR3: CASTRMGYGYTF. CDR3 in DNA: TGTGCCAGCACCAGAATGGGGTATGGCTACACCTTC.

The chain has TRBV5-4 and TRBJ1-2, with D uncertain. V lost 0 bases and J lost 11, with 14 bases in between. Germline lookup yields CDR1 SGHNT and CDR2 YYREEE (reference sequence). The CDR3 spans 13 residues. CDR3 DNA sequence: TGTGCCAGCAGCTTGGGGGTCGAGGGAACTTACACCTTC. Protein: CASSLGVEGTYTF.